The sequence of this TCR beta chain was determined in a study of cytomegalovirus exposure and HLA in healthy donors. Study-wide findings and caveats: Among the CMV-associated chains, three were confirmed in vitro as specific for CMV antigens.

Notes on this clone: Its target is unknown.

13 Jbeta primers and 60 Vbeta primers were used for the PCR. The method was immunoSEQ multiplex PCR; TCRdb's version includes in-frame clones alone and lacks a portion of them. The top ten clones hold about 10% of a sample with about 100,000 clones, 65% to 85% of them seen once. Germline CDR1 reads MNHNY; CDR2 reads SVGAGI (reference sequence). V gave up 5 bases and J gave up 6 bases; unmatched junction bases: 8. CDR3 length: 14 amino acids. The chain recombines TRBV6-6 with TRBJ2-7; 9 bases are shared with TRBD2. The receptor was isolated from a man aged 50 to 60 in good health and CMV-seronegative. Specimen: PBMCs. The CDR3 bases are TGTGCCAGCAGTGCCGACTGGCGGGGGGGCGAGCAGTACTTC. Protein sequence: CASSADWRGGEQYF.